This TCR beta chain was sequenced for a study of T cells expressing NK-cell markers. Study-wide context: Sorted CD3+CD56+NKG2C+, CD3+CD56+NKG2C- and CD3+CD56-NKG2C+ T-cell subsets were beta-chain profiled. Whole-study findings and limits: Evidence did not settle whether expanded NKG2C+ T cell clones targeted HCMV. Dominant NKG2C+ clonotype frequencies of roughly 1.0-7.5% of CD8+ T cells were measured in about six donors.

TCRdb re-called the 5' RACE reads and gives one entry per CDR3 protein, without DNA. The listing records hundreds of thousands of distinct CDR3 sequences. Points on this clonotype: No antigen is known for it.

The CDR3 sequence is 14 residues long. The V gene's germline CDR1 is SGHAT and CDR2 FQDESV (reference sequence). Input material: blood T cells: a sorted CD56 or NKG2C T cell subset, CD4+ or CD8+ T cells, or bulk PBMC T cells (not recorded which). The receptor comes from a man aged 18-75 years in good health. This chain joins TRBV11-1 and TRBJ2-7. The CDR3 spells CASSLLRDSYEQYF.